The T cell receptor beta chain described here comes from a study of control samples from healthy donors and cancer patients. Trimming took 5 bases from V and 2 from J, leaving 13 bases between them. The CDR3 is 14 residues long. Germline loops: CDR1 MNHEY, CDR2 SMNVEV (reference sequence). This table comes from immunoSEQ multiplex PCR, and its TCRdb copy is limited to in-frame clones, with some not included. The sample carries roughly 370,000 clones, 90% recorded once. The receptor was isolated from a middle-aged man with head and neck cancer. This chain uses TRBV27 with TRBJ2-7; a possible D gene is TRBD1 (6 bases). Sequencing used PBMCs. CDR3 sequence reads: CASSPYRVPYEQYF. The DNA for the CDR3 is TGTGCCAGCAGTCCCTACAGGGTCCCCTACGAGCAGTACTTC.